The entry below describes one T cell receptor (beta chain). In the authors' methods: Quantification of nucleated cells was approximated via reference gene primer amplification. The method was immunoSEQ multiplex PCR; TCRdb's version includes in-frame clones alone and lacks a portion of them. D and trimming were read from the DNA, whereas the V and J calls and clone size are those reported in that table. The sample carries about 240,000 clones, roughly 87% recorded once. CDR3 length equals 14 residues. V was cut by 0 bases and J by 8 bases, with 14 bases left in between. Germline values: CDR1 SGHRS, CDR2 YFSETQ. This sample is part of a study of blood T cell repertoires in COVID-19. Study-level background: The analysed material was cDNA or gDNA that came from T cells, B-cell-depleted T cells, or PBMCs.

The chain employs TRBV5-1 and TRBJ1-2; tentatively, D is TRBD1 (6 bases). The sequence was collected from a man aged 60 to 75 who had recovered from COVID-19. The sample taken for sequencing was peripheral blood. The CDR3 sequence is CASSLGQALGGYTF. Here the CDR3 DNA reads TGCGCCAGCAGCTTGGGACAGGCCTTGGGGGGCTACACCTTC. Combining the CDR3 with reference TRBV5-1 and TRBJ1-2 gives the whole variable domain KAGVTQTPRYLIKTRGQQVTLSCSPISGHRSVSWYQQTPGQGLQFLFEYFSETQRNKGNFPGRFSGRQFSNSRSEMNVSTLELGDSALYLCASSLGQALGGYTFGSGTRLTVV.